The rows below give T cell receptor beta chains drawn from one sample of a study of patients and donors after allogeneic stem cell transplantation. TCRdb ran MiXCR on the RT-PCR reads and lists one entry per CDR3 protein. The data hold 70,000 to 75,000 distinct CDR3 sequences, with 26% observed a single time. The sequenced material came from blood, either unsorted or a sorted T cell fraction (not recorded which). The origin of the receptors is a human donor who was either an allogeneic HSCT recipient or a stem cell or donor lymphocyte infusion donor (not recorded which). It is not recorded whose cells these are; they may come from a transplant donor. Both conserved end residues are part of each CDR3. D genes are given only for firm matches. Clone size appears in some rows only: once, few, many, or a class for an expanded clone.

CASSLERGSYNEQFF | TGCGCCAGCAGCTTGGAGAGGGGATCCTACAATGAGCAGTTCTTC | once | TRBJ2-1 | TRBV5-1 | -
CASSVVDEQYF | TGTGCCAGCAGTGTTGTCGACGAGCAGTACTTC | - | TRBJ2-7 | TRBV25-1 | -
CASDSTYTDTQYF | TGTGCCTCTGACTCCACCTACACAGATACGCAGTATTTT | few | TRBJ2-3 | TRBV30 | -
CATSWDRNSGNTIYF | TGTGCCACCAGTTGGGACAGGAACTCTGGAAACACCATATATTTT | - | TRBJ1-3 | TRBV15 | TRBD1
CASSQDLGEQYF | TGTGCCAGCAGCCAAGATCTGGGCGAGCAGTACTTC | few | TRBJ2-7 | TRBV3-1 | -
CASGLVPGGLTNEKLFF | TGTGCTAGTGGTTTGGTCCCCGGAGGGTTGACTAATGAAAAACTGTTTTTT | - | TRBJ1-4 | TRBV12-5 | -
CASTPYVTGELFF | TGTGCCAGCACCCCATACGTCACCGGGGAGCTGTTTTTT | few | TRBJ2-2 | TRBV5-6 | -
CASSFLRLRVYGYTF | TGTGCCAGCAGTTTCTTGAGGTTGAGGGTCTATGGCTACACCTTC | few | TRBJ1-2 | TRBV28 | -
CASRPRQYSGELFF | TGTGCCAGCAGGCCTCGACAGTATAGCGGGGAGCTGTTTTTT | few | TRBJ2-2 | TRBV12-3/TRBV12-4 | -
CASSLESAETQYF | TGTGCCAGCAGCTTGGAGTCAGCGGAGACCCAGTACTTC | few | TRBJ2-5 | TRBV5-6 | -
CAIRIAGSTDTQYF | TGTGCCATCAGGATAGCGGGAAGCACAGATACGCAGTATTTT | few | TRBJ2-3 | TRBV10-3 | TRBD2
CASSLAQGANNEQFF | TGCGCCAGCAGCTTGGCTCAGGGGGCGAACAATGAGCAGTTCTTC | - | TRBJ2-1 | TRBV5-1 | TRBD1
CSARPGLAGVGQYF | TGCAGTGCCAGGCCGGGACTAGCGGGAGTCGGGCAGTACTTC | few | TRBJ2-7 | TRBV20-1 | TRBD2
CASGPGLSNYGYTF | TGTGCTAGTGGTCCAGGACTGAGTAACTATGGCTACACCTTC | - | TRBJ1-2 | TRBV12-5 | -
CASRSALGADTQYF | TGTGCCAGCAGATCGGCACTAGGCGCAGATACGCAGTATTTT | few | TRBJ2-3 | TRBV12-3/TRBV12-4 | -
CASSPRLGGGNTGELFF | TGTGCCAGCAGTCCCCGGCTCGGCGGGGGGAACACCGGGGAGCTGTTTTTT | - | TRBJ2-2 | TRBV12-3/TRBV12-4 | TRBD2
CASSLALTGGSNQPQHF | TGTGCCAGCAGCTTAGCCTTGACAGGGGGAAGCAATCAGCCCCAGCATTTT | - | TRBJ1-5 | TRBV7-6 | TRBD1
CSVASATSTDTQYF | TGCAGCGTTGCGTCAGCAACTAGCACAGATACGCAGTATTTT | - | TRBJ2-3 | TRBV29-1 | -
CASSLALDRDRDFRGETQYF | TGTGCCAGCAGTTTAGCGCTCGATCGGGACAGGGACTTTCGAGGAGAGACCCAGTACTTC | - | TRBJ2-5 | TRBV12-3/TRBV12-4 | TRBD1
CASSYSASYEQYF | TGTGCCAGCAGTTACTCGGCGTCCTACGAGCAGTACTTC | few | TRBJ2-7 | TRBV27 | -
CASSDREYNEQFF | TGTGCCAGCAGTGACCGGGAATACAATGAGCAGTTCTTC | few | TRBJ2-1 | TRBV2 | -
CASRDDRARDSSYNEQFF | TGTGCCAGCAGGGACGACAGGGCACGCGACAGCTCCTACAATGAGCAGTTCTTC | - | TRBJ2-1 | TRBV6-5 | TRBD1
CASSRGWSAKNIQYF | TGTGCCAGCAGCCGTGGCTGGTCTGCCAAAAACATTCAGTACTTC | - | TRBJ2-4 | TRBV11-2 | -
CAISGQGIDTQYF | TGTGCCATCAGTGGTCAGGGGATAGATACGCAGTATTTT | few | TRBJ2-3 | TRBV10-3 | -
CASSFHDSGRAWNEQYF | TGTGCCAGCAGTTTCCACGATAGCGGGAGGGCGTGGAACGAGCAGTACTTC | - | TRBJ2-7 | TRBV28 | TRBD2
CSASGSSYEQYF | TGCAGTGCTAGCGGCAGCTCCTACGAGCAGTACTTC | - | TRBJ2-7 | TRBV20-1 | -
CSAYLAGPLTDTQYF | TGCAGCGCTTACCTAGCGGGACCGCTAACAGATACGCAGTATTTT | - | TRBJ2-3 | TRBV29-1 | TRBD2
CASSLEAANTGELFF | TGCGCCAGCAGCTTGGAGGCAGCGAACACCGGGGAGCTGTTTTTT | - | TRBJ2-2 | TRBV5-1 | -
CASSNQTGGEQYF | TGCGCCAGCAGCAACCAGACAGGGGGCGAGCAGTACTTC | few | TRBJ2-7 | TRBV5-1 | TRBD1
CASSLASGDYGYTF | TGCGCCAGCAGCTTGGCATCTGGGGACTATGGCTACACCTTC | many | TRBJ1-2 | TRBV5-1 | -
CSASRDGVDEKLFF | TGCAGTGCTAGCCGGGACGGTGTCGATGAAAAACTGTTTTTT | - | TRBJ1-4 | TRBV20-1 | -
CASRVYTGGAYNEQFF | TGTGCCAGCAGGGTATACACAGGGGGGGCCTACAATGAGCAGTTCTTC | - | TRBJ2-1 | TRBV2 | -
CASSLDTASGNTIYF | TGCGCCAGCAGCTTGGATACCGCCTCTGGAAACACCATATATTTT | - | TRBJ1-3 | TRBV5-1 | -
CASSLGTGGNYGYTF | TGCGCCAGCAGCTTGGGAACAGGGGGCAACTATGGCTACACCTTC | few | TRBJ1-2 | TRBV5-1 | TRBD1
CASTVMTGGTGELFF | TGCGCCAGCACCGTAATGACAGGTGGCACCGGGGAGCTGTTTTTT | few | TRBJ2-2 | TRBV5-1 | -
CASSTTDTDTGELFF | TGTGCCAGCAGCACCACAGACACCGACACCGGGGAGCTGTTTTTT | few | TRBJ2-2 | TRBV7-9 | -
CASSLMASGGRTDTQYF | TGTGCCAGCAGTTTAATGGCTAGCGGGGGGCGGACAGATACGCAGTATTTT | - | TRBJ2-3 | TRBV12-3/TRBV12-4 | TRBD2
CASSVEPGLWNTEAFF | TGTGCCAGCAGCGTAGAGCCGGGACTTTGGAACACTGAAGCTTTCTTT | few | TRBJ1-1 | TRBV9 | -
CASSLSDRYLPTDTQYF | TGTGCCAGCAGTTTATCGGACAGGTATCTACCCACAGATACGCAGTATTTT | - | TRBJ2-3 | TRBV12-3/TRBV12-4 | TRBD1
CASSLRRSDTGELFF | TGCGCCAGCAGCTTGAGAAGGAGCGACACCGGGGAGCTGTTTTTT | few | TRBJ2-2 | TRBV5-1 | -
CASSRDMGLGYTF | TGTGCCAGCAGCCGGGACATGGGTCTTGGCTACACCTTC | many | TRBJ1-2 | TRBV14 | -
CASSPGQPNEKLFF | TGTGCCAGCAGCCCGGGACAGCCTAATGAAAAACTGTTTTTT | - | TRBJ1-4 | TRBV5-4 | TRBD1
CASSYSGKSEAFF | TGTGCCAGCAGTTACTCTGGAAAAAGTGAAGCTTTCTTT | few | TRBJ1-1 | TRBV6-5 | -
CASSLGALFSGNSYEQYF | TGTGCCAGCAGCTTAGGGGCCCTATTTAGCGGGAACTCCTACGAGCAGTACTTC | - | TRBJ2-7 | TRBV11-1 | TRBD2
CASSWTGVTEAFF | TGTGCCAGCAGTTGGACAGGGGTCACTGAAGCTTTCTTT | many | TRBJ1-1 | TRBV12-3/TRBV12-4 | TRBD1
CASSLPLDGTDTQYF | TGTGCCAGCAGCTTACCCCTGGATGGGACAGATACGCAGTATTTT | few | TRBJ2-3 | TRBV7-3 | -
CASRTGGELFF | TGTGCCAGTCGGACAGGCGGGGAGCTGTTTTTT | - | TRBJ2-2 | TRBV6-2/TRBV6-3 | TRBD1
CASSLEGGPQDRELFF | TGTGCCAGCAGCTTAGAAGGGGGGCCGCAAGACCGGGAGCTGTTTTTT | - | TRBJ2-2 | TRBV7-6 | -
CASSLKAGTATSTDTQYF | TGTGCCAGCAGCTTAAAAGCGGGGACAGCCACTAGCACAGATACGCAGTATTTT | - | TRBJ2-3 | TRBV7-3 | -
CASSPFDTQHTYEQYF | TGTGCCAGCAGCCCATTTGACACTCAGCACACCTACGAGCAGTACTTC | few | TRBJ2-7 | TRBV4-2 | -
CSARVGSYEQYF | TGCAGTGCTAGAGTGGGTTCCTACGAGCAGTACTTC | - | TRBJ2-7 | TRBV20-1 | -
CASSPTDYYNEQFF | TGTGCCAGCTCACCGACGGACTACTACAATGAGCAGTTCTTC | - | TRBJ2-1 | TRBV6-6 | -
CASSLLTGTVSSGANVLTF | TGTGCCAGCAGTCTCCTTACCGGGACAGTGAGCTCTGGGGCCAACGTCCTGACTTTC | - | TRBJ2-6 | TRBV12-3/TRBV12-4 | TRBD1
CASSLESAEEAFF | TGTGCCAGCAGCTTAGAATCGGCAGAGGAAGCTTTCTTT | few | TRBJ1-1 | TRBV7-2 | -